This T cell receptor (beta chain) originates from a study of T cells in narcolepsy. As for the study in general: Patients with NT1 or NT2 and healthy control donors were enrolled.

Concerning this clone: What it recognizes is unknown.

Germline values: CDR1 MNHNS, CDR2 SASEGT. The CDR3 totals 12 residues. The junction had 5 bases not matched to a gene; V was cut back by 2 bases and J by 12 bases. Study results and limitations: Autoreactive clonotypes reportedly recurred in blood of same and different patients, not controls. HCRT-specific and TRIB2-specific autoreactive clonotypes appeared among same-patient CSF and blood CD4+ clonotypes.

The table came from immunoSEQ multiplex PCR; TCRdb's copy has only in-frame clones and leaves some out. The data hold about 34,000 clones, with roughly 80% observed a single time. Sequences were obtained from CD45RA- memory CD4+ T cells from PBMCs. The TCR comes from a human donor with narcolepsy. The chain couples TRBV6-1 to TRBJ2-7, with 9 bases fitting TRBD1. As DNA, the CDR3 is TGTGCCAGCAGTGAAAATTGGGGACAGGGGTACTTC. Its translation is CASSENWGQGYF.